Shown below are 21 T cell receptor beta chains from a single sample sequenced in a study of T cell responses to AZD1222 COVID-19 vaccine. Generated by immunoSEQ multiplex PCR, the TCRdb table keeps only in-frame clones and is missing some. Of 95,000 to 100,000 clones listed, 75% to 95% are singletons. Material: peripheral blood, obtained on day 0 of AZD1222 vaccination. All receptors derive from an adult in good health.

The chain couples TRBV28 to TRBJ1-3, with D uncertain. The V and J ends lost 5 bases and 0 bases respectively, with 11 bases between them. CDR1 MDHEN and CDR2 SYDVKM come from the germline V gene. The CDR3 contains 15 residues. The CDR3 bases are TGTGCCAGCAGTCCTAAGCGTTTCTCTGGAAACACCATATATTTT. This translates into CASSPKRFSGNTIYF.

The chain uses TRBV6-5 and TRBJ1-2, with D perhaps TRBD1 (5 bases). The CDR3 contains 13 residues. Looked up from germline, CDR1 is MNHEY and CDR2 is SVGAGI. V gave up 5 bases and J gave up 4 bases, with 11 bases separating them. The CDR3 sequence: CASSPDSFYGYTF. For the CDR3, the DNA is TGTGCCAGCAGTCCCGACAGTTTCTATGGCTACACCTTC.

CDR3 protein: CAIRVGANYGYTF. CDR3 coding DNA: TGTGCCATCAGGGTAGGAGCTAACTATGGCTACACCTTC. This sequence joins TRBV10-3 and TRBJ1-2; D is undetermined. CDR3 size: 13 residues. Germline CDR1 and CDR2: ENHRY and SYGVKD. The V end lost 6 bases, the J end lost 0 bases, and 8 bases lay between the germline ends.

This sequence joins TRBV16 and TRBJ2-7; the match to TRBD1 covers 7 bases. Losses at the gene ends were 2 bases for V and 3 bases for J; bases not matched to a gene: 13. The CDR3 has 17 residues. The germline V gene has CDR1 KGHSY and CDR2 FQNENV. The CDR3: CASSQHRDSLPGYEQYF. The CDR3 region has the DNA TGTGCCAGCAGCCAACATCGGGACAGCCTTCCGGGCTACGAGCAGTACTTC.

In its sample, this clone was seen a few times. The chain uses TRBV28 and TRBJ1-3; D may be TRBD1 (5 bases). The germline gives CDR1 MDHEN, CDR2 SYDVKM. Trimming left V 6 bases short and J 7 bases short, with 19 bases between. The CDR3 consists of 15 residues. The CDR3 is CASRDEGLSGNTIYF. As DNA, the CDR3 is TGTGCCAGCAGAGACGAGGGACTTAGCGGGAACACCATATATTTT.

This sequence joins TRBV27 and TRBJ2-1, with TRBD1 matching over 9 bases. CDR1 is MNHEY and CDR2 is SMNVEV in the germline V gene (reference sequence). The junction had 7 bases not matched to a gene; V was cut back by 5 bases and J by 5 bases. CDR3 length equals 15 residues. The CDR3, as DNA: TGTGCCAGCAGTGTACAGGGGGCGTTGGACAATGAGCAGTTCTTC. This encodes CASSVQGALDNEQFF.

V usage is TRBV28 and J usage is TRBJ1-1; D may be TRBD1 (5 bases). Germline V lookup: CDR1 MDHEN, CDR2 SYDVKM. Between the trimmed V and J ends, which lost 4 bases and 6 bases, there was a span of 18 bases. The CDR3 spans 15 residues. As DNA, the CDR3 is TGTGCCAGCAGTTCATTCTCGGCCGGGGGGTCTGAAGCTTTCTTT. Its protein product is CASSSFSAGGSEAFF.

The table lists this clone with a few counts. V gene TRBV15 combines with J gene TRBJ1-5, with D maybe TRBD1 (5 bases). CDR1 and CDR2 (germline): LNHNV, YYDKDF (reference sequence). The CDR3 is 16 residues long. Trimming pared 8 bases from V and 1 base from J, leaving 18 bases between. As DNA, the CDR3 is TGTGCCACCTCCTGGGGCAGGGTAGTAAGCAATCAGCCCCAGCATTTT. Translated, it gives CATSWGRVVSNQPQHF.

The chain carries TRBV2 and TRBJ2-7; a weak D match, TRBD1 (6 bases). Trimming left V 6 bases short and J 3 bases short, with 12 bases between. The CDR3 is made up of 13 amino acids. The germline gives CDR1 SNHLY, CDR2 FYNNEI. The CDR3 loop reads CASRETGYYEQYF. The CDR3 nucleotides are TGTGCCAGCAGGGAGACAGGCTACTACGAGCAGTACTTC.

The rearrangement uses TRBV11-2 and TRBJ1-6; 7 bases match TRBD1. This CDR3 is built from 18 residues. The V and J ends lost 5 bases and 0 bases, in that order; junction bases with no gene match: 10. Germline-derived CDR1 and CDR2 are SGHAT and FQNNGV. This CDR3 is CASSPRQGEGSYNSPLHF. For the CDR3, the DNA is TGTGCCAGCAGCCCGCGGCAGGGGGAAGGCTCCTATAATTCACCCCTCCACTTT. The variable domain in full, completed from reference TRBV11-2 and TRBJ1-6, reads EAGVAQSPRYKIIEKRQSVAFWCNPISGHATLYWYQQILGQGPKLLIQFQNNGVVDDSQLPKDRFSAERLKGVDSTLKIQPAKLEDSAVYLCASSPRQGEGSYNSPLHFGNGTRLTVT.

This clone showed up just once. The gene calls are TRBV19 and TRBJ1-6, with no clear D. V was clipped by 9 bases and J by 0 bases, with 15 bases between them. Per the germline V gene, CDR1 is LNHDA and CDR2 is SQIVND (reference sequence). The CDR3 has 16 residues. CDR3 sequence (DNA): TGTGCCAGCAAACGGACGGCGAGCTCCTATAATTCACCCCTCCACTTT. It codes for CASKRTASSYNSPLHF.

The rearrangement joins TRBV5-6 to TRBJ2-1; 8 bases match TRBD2. With V trimmed by 1 base and J by 5 bases, 8 bases remained unmatched. The CDR3 consists of 16 residues. In germline, CDR1 is SGHDT, CDR2 YYEEEE. The CDR3 nucleotides are TGTGCCAGCAGCTTGCCCCAGCGGGGGCCCCACAATGAGCAGTTCTTC. It codes for CASSLPQRGPHNEQFF.

The V gene is TRBV7-2, the J gene TRBJ2-1, with TRBD2 matching over 9 bases. The junction had 13 bases not matched to a gene; V was cut back by 5 bases and J by 8 bases. The CDR3 totals 16 residues. CDR1 and CDR2 from the germline V gene are SGHTA and FQGNSA. The CDR3 protein is CASSPQRGEGGHEQFF. The CDR3 DNA sequence: TGTGCCAGCAGCCCCCAGCGGGGGGAGGGTGGCCATGAGCAGTTCTTC.

This rearrangement joins TRBV2 to TRBJ1-4; D may be TRBD1 (6 bases). Germline CDR1 and CDR2: SNHLY and FYNNEI. The CDR3 is made up of 11 amino acids. The V and J ends lost 8 bases and 8 bases respectively, with 9 bases between them. CDR3 DNA: TGTGCCAGCGCAGGGGTGGAAAAACTGTTTTTT. Amino acids: CASAGVEKLFF. The whole variable domain, filled in from reference TRBV2 and TRBJ1-4, reads EPEVTQTPSHQVTQMGQEVILRCVPISNHLYFYWYRQILGQKVEFLVSFYNNEISEKSEIFDDQFSVERPDGSNFTLKIRSTKLEDSAMYFCASAGVEKLFFGSGTQLSVL.

In its sample, this clone was seen once. The gene calls are TRBV6-2 or TRBV6-3 and TRBJ2-3, with a possible D match to TRBD1 (6 bases). The V gene's germline CDR1 is MNHEY and CDR2 SVGEGT. V was shortened by 4 bases and J by 2 bases, with 10 bases between the two germline ends. The CDR3 has 14 residues. CDR3 in amino acids: CASSSPGHTDTQYF. CDR3 in DNA: TGTGCCAGCAGTTCACCGGGACACACAGATACGCAGTATTTT.

This chain joins TRBV6-5 and TRBJ1-1; TRBD1 matches at 9 bases. The ends lost 6 bases at V and 5 bases at J; junction bases unmatched: 7. The CDR3 spans 14 residues. From germline, CDR1 is MNHEY and CDR2 SVGAGI. CDR3 nucleotides: TGTGCCAGCAGACTCCGGGACAGGGTGACTGAAGCTTTCTTT. Residues: CASRLRDRVTEAFF.

This sequence joins TRBV30 and TRBJ1-2; TRBD1 matches 8 bases. V was clipped by 5 bases and J by 8 bases; unmatched bases: 7. Germline V gene sequence: CDR1 GTSNPN, CDR2 SVGIG (reference sequence). CDR3 size: 12 residues. CDR3 coding DNA: TGTGCCTGGTCCGTAGGACAGGGAGGCTACACCTTC. This sequence encodes CAWSVGQGGYTF.

The V gene is TRBV7-2, the J gene TRBJ2-5, with 11 positions matching TRBD2. The length of the CDR3 is 16 residues. Looked up from germline, CDR1 is SGHTA and CDR2 is FQGNSA. V lost 7 bases, J lost 5 bases, and 12 bases stayed unmatched. DNA for the CDR3: TGTGCCAGCAACCGAAATAGCGGGGGGGCCAGGGAGACCCAGTACTTC. The encoded protein is CASNRNSGGARETQYF. The full variable domain, its missing parts supplied by reference TRBV7-2 and TRBJ2-5, is GAGVSQSPSNKVTEKGKDVELRCDPISGHTALYWYRQSLGQGLEFLIYFQGNSAPDKSGLPSDRFSAERTGGSVSTLTIQRTQQEDSAVYLCASNRNSGGARETQYFGPGTRLLVL.

The chain joins TRBV7-6 to TRBJ1-1; D gene uncertain. Trimming took off 10 bases at V and 5 bases at J, with 17 bases between the two ends. Germline CDR1 reads SGHVS; CDR2 reads FNYEAQ. The CDR3 is 13 residues long. The CDR3 nucleotides are TGTGCCACCACAGAACGAGAGGGAACTGAAGCTTTCTTT. Protein: CATTEREGTEAFF.

The V gene is TRBV9, the J gene TRBJ2-1, with D perhaps TRBD2 (5 bases). CDR1 is SGDLS, CDR2 YYNGEE, per germline. Trimming removed 3 bases at V and 4 bases at J, with 14 bases between. The CDR3 is 15 amino acids. CDR3 in DNA: TGTGCCAGCAGCGCCGCTAGCTACTCTTACAATGAGCAGTTCTTC. It yields the protein CASSAASYSYNEQFF.

This rearrangement joins TRBV29-1 to TRBJ1-3, with D unresolved. CDR1 is SQVTM and CDR2 is ANQGSEA in the germline V gene. Trimming left V 4 bases short and J 7 bases short, with 11 bases between. The CDR3 is 12 amino acids. The CDR3 DNA sequence: TGCAGCGTTGGATGGGATTGGAACACCATATATTTT. As protein: CSVGWDWNTIYF. Supplemented by reference TRBV29-1 and TRBJ1-3, the full variable domain reads SAVISQKPSRDICQRGTSLTIQCQVDSQVTMMFWYRQQPGQSLTLIATANQGSEATYESGFVIDKFPISRPNLTFSTLTVSNMSPEDSSIYLCSVGWDWNTIYFGEGSWLTVV.